Following are 30 T cell receptor beta chains from one sample sequenced in a study of tumor and adjacent non-tumor tissue in lung cancer (dated by TCRdb to the late 2010s). The library was built by means of multiplex PCR. Sequencing was performed on an Illumina HiSeq 2500. TCRbeta libraries were constructed through three rounds of nested PCR with primers (Table S4) according to protocols adapted from ARM-PCR. TCRdb applied fastp at Q25 and MiXCR to the public reads, then kept only in-frame beta chains. Every CDR3 protein is listed once, alongside the most common genes and DNA of its rows. The sample data list 130,000 or so distinct CDR3 sequences, and around three fifths of these were observed just once. The ten most abundant clones make up 9.5% to 15% of the sample. RNA was isolated from bulk unsorted tissue, and RNA quality was assessed with a NanoDrop ND-1000 and an Agilent 2100. Sequences were obtained from lung tumor tissue. These receptors were collected from a young man with non-small cell lung cancer.

A remark on this clonotype: This may arise from a read error, as a much more abundant clone is one base away. The rearrangement uses TRBV11-2 and TRBJ2-1; the match to TRBD2 covers 9 bases. V lost 2 bases and J lost 5; bases outside the gene matches: 10. The CDR3 contains 17 residues. CDR1 is SGHAT, CDR2 FQNNGV, per germline. The CDR3 reads CASSLWRLAGAHNEQFF. In nucleotides, the CDR3 is TGTGCCAGCAGCTTATGGAGATTAGCGGGAGCCCACAATGAGCAGTTCTTC.

In this sample, this clonotype turned up once. This chain links TRBV24-1 with TRBJ2-5; the D gene is possibly TRBD2 (6 bases). V was trimmed by 3 bases and J by 4 bases, leaving 17 bases between them. Germline assignment: CDR1 KGHDR and CDR2 SFDVKD. There are 16 residues in the CDR3. This CDR3 is CATSDPQGGLRETQYF. For the CDR3, the DNA is TGTGCCACCAGTGATCCGCAGGGAGGTCTCCGAGAGACCCAGTACTTC.

The chain couples TRBV5-6 to TRBJ1-5, with D unresolved. Germline V CDR1 and CDR2: SGHDT, YYEEEE. Trimming stripped 6 bases from V and 7 bases from J, with 14 bases between. The CDR3 loop spans 13 amino acids. CDR3 residues: CASNYGVGQPQHF. In DNA, the CDR3 is TGTGCCAGCAACTACGGGGTCGGGCAGCCCCAGCATTTT. Supplemented by reference TRBV5-6 and TRBJ1-5, the full variable domain reads DAGVTQSPTHLIKTRGQQVTLRCSPKSGHDTVSWYQQALGQGPQFIFQYYEEEERQRGNFPDRFSGHQFPNYSSELNVNALLLGDSALYLCASNYGVGQPQHFGDGTRLSIL.

About this clonotype itself: A read error may produce the germline difference seen at one junction end. The CDR3 region is CATSDWGTTGELLF. CDR3 bases: TGTGCCACCAGCGACTGGGGTACCACCGGGGAGCTGTTGTTT. The chain has TRBV24-1 and TRBJ2-2; D might be TRBD2 (5 bases). Germline CDR1 KGHDR, CDR2 SFDVKD. This CDR3 comprises 14 residues.

With regard to this clonotype: A much larger clone is a single base away; this may be a read error. The V call is TRBV12-3 or TRBV12-4, the J call TRBJ1-6; no clear D. This CDR3 has 13 residues. V was shortened by 10 bases and J by 9 bases, with 16 bases between the two germline ends. The CDR3 DNA follows: TGTGCCATCAGCAACAACGTAGGTTCACCCCTCCACTTT. It is translated as CAISNNVGSPLHF.

This clonotype was picked up many times. The rearrangement uses TRBV6-6 and TRBJ1-6, with D unclear. Germline V lookup: CDR1 MNHNY, CDR2 SVGAGI (reference sequence). Trimming cost V 3 bases and J 5 bases, with 11 bases left between them. The CDR3 consists of 15 residues. As DNA, the CDR3 is TGTGCCAGCAGTTATATTAAGGCGGATAATTCACCCCTCCACTTT. Amino acid sequence: CASSYIKADNSPLHF.

This clonotype was detected once. At one boundary the junction diverges from the germline segment, which might be a read error. The chain uses TRBV7-8 and TRBJ2-7; no clear D. Germline lookup yields CDR1 SGHVS and CDR2 FQNEAQ. CDR3 length: 12 residues. The CDR3 loop is CASTPNLYEQYF. The CDR3 region has the DNA TGTGCCAGCACCCCCAACCTCTACGAGCAATACTTC.

Remarks on this clonotype: This clone may be a read error of a much larger clone one base away. The chain is built from TRBV12-3 or TRBV12-4 and TRBJ1-4; tentatively, D is TRBD1 (5 bases). The V end lost 6 bases, the J end lost 8 bases, and 22 bases lay between the germline ends. The CDR3 is made up of 16 amino acids. The CDR3 DNA sequence: TGTGCCAGCAGACGTCAGGGTTTTATTGATGGAGAAAAACTGTTTTTT. Translated: CASRRQGFIDGEKLFF.

This chain joins TRBV11-2 and TRBJ2-7; TRBD1 matches at 8 bases. The trim removed 5 bases at V and 4 bases at J, leaving 10 bases unmatched. The V gene's germline CDR1 is SGHAT and CDR2 FQNNGV. CDR3 length equals 15 residues. CDR3 amino acids: CASSTTDRGLYEQYF. The CDR3 region has the DNA TGTGCCAGCAGCACCACAGACAGGGGTCTATACGAGCAGTACTTC.

Concerning this clonotype itself: The junction departs from the called germline gene at one end, perhaps through a read error. The rearrangement uses TRBV20-1 and TRBJ2-7, with 12 bases aligning to TRBD1. From germline, CDR1 is DFQATT and CDR2 SNEGSKA (reference sequence). This CDR3 comprises 13 residues. CDR3 bases: TGCAGAGCCCCGGGACAGGGGGCCTACAAGCAGTACTTC. It codes for CRAPGQGAYKQYF.

This clonotype has just a few counts. This chain connects TRBV2 to TRBJ1-1; D gene ambiguous. With 11 bases removed from V and 0 bases from J, the gap between germline ends came to 13 bases. The CDR3 spans 13 residues. Germline V gene lookup returns CDR1 SNHLY and CDR2 FYNNEI. The CDR3 spells CAGRGPMNTEAFF. The CDR3 DNA follows: TGTGCCGGCCGGGGTCCTATGAACACTGAAGCTTTCTTT.

This clonotype was seen a few times. This chain joins TRBV12-3 or TRBV12-4 and TRBJ2-1; D gene unclear. The CDR3 length is 14 residues. V gave up 6 bases and J gave up 8 bases, with 17 bases separating them. CDR3 in DNA: TGTGCCAGCAGGCCGGCTGTGCGAGGCGATGAGCAGTTCTTC. Translating it yields CASRPAVRGDEQFF.

This clonotype was recorded a few times. This rearrangement joins TRBV12-3 or TRBV12-4 to TRBJ1-2; D might be TRBD1 (5 bases). Between the trimmed V and J ends, which lost 10 bases and 7 bases, there was a span of 13 bases. CDR3 length: 11 amino acids. The CDR3 region is CANNVGAGYTF. In DNA form, the CDR3 reads TGTGCCAACAATGTAGGGGCTGGCTACACCTTC.

This clonotype was seen more than once but under ten times. The CDR3 carries no conserved terminal phenylalanine or tryptophan, so it likely arises from a read error. This chain uses TRBV12-3 or TRBV12-4 with TRBJ1-5, with 10 bases that match TRBD1. There are 14 residues in the CDR3. The CDR3 region has the DNA TGTGCCAGCACCCGGACAGGGGGAGTTCAGCACCAGCATCTT. It yields the protein CASTRTGGVQHQHL.

As for this clonotype: A much larger clone is a single base away; this may be a read error. The V and J genes are TRBV6-1 and TRBJ2-2, with a weak D call TRBD2 (6 bases). The CDR3 length is 14 residues. Per the germline V gene, CDR1 is MNHNS and CDR2 is SASEGT. The CDR3: CVSSVASATGELFF. The CDR3 DNA reads TGTGTCAGCAGTGTCGCTAGCGCCACCGGGGAGCTGTTTTTT.

In regard to this clonotype: A read error may produce the germline difference seen at one junction end. J is TRBJ1-1 and V is TRBV4-1, with 7 bases that match TRBD1. From germline, CDR1 is MGHRA and CDR2 YSYEKL. The CDR3 runs to 15 residues. CDR3 nucleotides: TGTGCCAGCAGCCAAGATGAGGGGGCCGACACTGAAGCTGTCTTT. Its protein is CASSQDEGADTEAVF.

This clonotype was seen many times. The V gene is TRBV5-6, the J gene TRBJ2-5; TRBD1 matches at 9 bases. V lost 0 bases and J lost 3; bases outside the gene matches: 6. CDR1 SGHDT and CDR2 YYEEEE come from the germline V gene. CDR3 size: 16 residues. CDR3 nucleotide sequence: TGTGCCAGCAGCTTGGTATGGACAGGGGTGGAAGAGACCCAGTACTTC. Its translation: CASSLVWTGVEETQYF.

The chain employs TRBV6-2 or TRBV6-3 and TRBJ2-7, with D perhaps matching TRBD1 (6 bases). The V and J ends lost 10 bases and 7 bases respectively, with 17 bases between them. The CDR3 runs 12 residues. Germline CDR1 MNHEY, CDR2 SVGEGT. The chain's CDR3 is CATGQTFGEQYF. The CDR3 bases are TGTGCCACAGGACAGACGTTTGGGGAGCAGTACTTC.

This clonotype was found many times. This chain connects TRBV12-3 or TRBV12-4 to TRBJ1-1, with D perhaps TRBD1 (5 bases). There are 11 residues in the CDR3. The V and J ends lost 3 bases and 11 bases respectively, with 10 bases between them. As DNA, the CDR3 is TGTGCCAGCAGTTTGGGGGGACGCGCTTTCTTT. Encoded protein: CASSLGGRAFF.

This clonotype was detected once. At one of its ends the junction is not consistent with the germline gene, which may arise from a read error. The chain employs TRBV4-1 and TRBJ2-3; 8 nucleotides line up with TRBD1. CDR1 is MGHRA and CDR2 is YSYEKL in the germline V gene. The CDR3 runs to 16 residues. For the CDR3, the DNA is TGCGCCGGCAGCGAAGCATCAGGGGGCGGCACAGATACGCAGTATTTT. Translated, it gives CAGSEASGGGTDTQYF.

With regard to this clonotype: Relative to the germline gene, one junction end is altered; a read error may explain this. This chain joins TRBV7-9 and TRBJ1-2; D ambiguous. This CDR3 comprises 14 residues. From germline, CDR1 is SEHNR and CDR2 FQNEAQ (reference sequence). The DNA of the CDR3 is TGTGCCAGCAGCTTATACGAGGACTCCTATGGCTACAACTTC. Its protein is CASSLYEDSYGYNF.

This clonotype was picked up many times. Written as DNA, the CDR3 is TGTGCCAGCAGTTCGTCGGGACAGGCGTTCTCTGGGGCCAACGTCCTGACTTTC. Translating gives CASSSSGQAFSGANVLTF. The chain has TRBV6-5 and TRBJ2-6; 8 positions match TRBD1. The CDR3 covers 18 residues. Germline values: CDR1 MNHEY, CDR2 SVGAGI. V was clipped by 4 bases and J by 0 bases; unmatched bases: 8.

The chain recombines TRBV5-4 with TRBJ1-2; D remains ambiguous. Germline loops: CDR1 SGHNT, CDR2 YYREEE (reference sequence). The length of the CDR3 is 12 residues. V dropped 2 bases and J dropped 8 bases, with 10 bases sitting between them. The CDR3 is CASSFGRAGYTF. The CDR3 DNA follows: TGTGCCAGCAGCTTCGGAAGGGCAGGCTACACCTTC. The complete variable domain, with remaining parts taken from reference TRBV5-4 and TRBJ1-2, reads ETGVTQSPTHLIKTRGQQVTLRCSSQSGHNTVSWYQQALGQGPQFIFQYYREEENGRGNFPPRFSGLQFPNYSSELNVNALELDDSALYLCASSFGRAGYTFGSGTRLTVV.

With respect to this clonotype: A junction boundary mismatches the germline segment, possibly from a read error. The chain links TRBV12-3 or TRBV12-4 to TRBJ2-3; D call uncertain. The CDR3 has 11 residues. CDR3 protein: CASSSVDTQYF. The CDR3 region has the DNA TGTGCCAGCAGTTCAGTTGATACGCAATATTTT.

On this clonotype: A much larger clone differs by one base, so this may be a read error. This chain connects TRBV12-3 or TRBV12-4 to TRBJ2-2; D is unclear. CDR3 length: 14 residues. The CDR3, as DNA: TGTGCCAGCGGTTTCCAGACGAACACCGGGGAGCTGTTTTTT. Amino acid sequence: CASGFQTNTGELFF.

With respect to this clonotype: One end of the junction fails to match germline, which may point to a read error. CDR3 DNA: TGCGCCAGCAACCAGGATTCCCGAACACTCTCTTTT. It specifies CASNQDSRTLSF. The chain combines TRBV4-1 with TRBJ1-5; D remains ambiguous. The CDR3 has 12 residues. Germline assignment: CDR1 MGHRA and CDR2 YSYEKL.

This clonotype was detected ten times or more. The chain is built from TRBV4-2 and TRBJ2-1, with 9 bases identical to TRBD2. After removal of 4 bases from V and 4 bases from J, the junction contained 8 bases not matched to a gene. Germline CDR1 LGHNA, CDR2 YNFKEQ. CDR3 size: 16 residues. Here the CDR3 DNA reads TGTGCCAGCAGCCCTACTCTAGCGGGGTCTTACAATGAGCAGTTCTTC. Its translation: CASSPTLAGSYNEQFF.

Note on this clonotype: Sequence at one end of the junction differs from germline and may be a read error. The chain is built from TRBV29-1 and TRBJ2-3, with a tentative D call TRBD2 (6 bases). CDR3 length equals 14 residues. From germline, CDR1 is SQVTM and CDR2 ANQGSEA. The CDR3, as DNA: TGCAGCGTTGAGATGCTTACTAGCACAGATATGCAGTATTTT. Protein sequence: CSVEMLTSTDMQYF.

This clonotype was picked up many times. The chain carries TRBV20-1 and TRBJ1-2; possibly TRBD1 for D (6 bases). V shed 3 bases and J shed 4 bases, with 9 bases lying between them. From germline, CDR1 is DFQATT and CDR2 SNEGSKA (reference sequence). This CDR3 comprises 12 residues. The CDR3 region is CSASPGAYGYTF. CDR3 coding DNA: TGCAGTGCTAGTCCAGGGGCCTATGGCTACACCTTC.

Concerning this clonotype: A much larger clone sits a single nucleotide away, making a read error possible. The chain joins TRBV20-1 to TRBJ2-3, with 8 bases lining up with TRBD1. Per germline, CDR1 DFQATT and CDR2 SNEGSKA (reference sequence). The junction had 5 bases not matched to a gene; V was cut back by 2 bases and J by 4 bases. The CDR3 loop spans 14 amino acids. The CDR3 bases are TGCAGTGCTAGATCGGCAGGGGGCGCAGATACGCAGTATTTT. This codes for CSARSAGGADTQYF.